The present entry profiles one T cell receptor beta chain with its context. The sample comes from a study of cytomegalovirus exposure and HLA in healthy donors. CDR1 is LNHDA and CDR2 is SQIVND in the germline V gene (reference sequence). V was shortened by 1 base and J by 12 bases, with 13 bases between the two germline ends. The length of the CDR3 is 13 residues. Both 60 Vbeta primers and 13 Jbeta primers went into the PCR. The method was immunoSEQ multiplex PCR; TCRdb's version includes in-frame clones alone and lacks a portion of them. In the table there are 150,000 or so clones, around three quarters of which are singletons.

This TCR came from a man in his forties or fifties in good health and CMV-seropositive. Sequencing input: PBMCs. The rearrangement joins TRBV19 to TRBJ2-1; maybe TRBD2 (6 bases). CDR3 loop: CASSIVFGGAQFF. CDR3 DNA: TGTGCCAGTAGTATAGTATTTGGCGGGGCGCAGTTCTTC. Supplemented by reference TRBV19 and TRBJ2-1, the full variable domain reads DGGITQSPKYLFRKEGQNVTLSCEQNLNHDAMYWYRQDPGQGLRLIYYSQIVNDFQKGDIAEGYSVSREKKESFPLTVTSAQKNPTAFYLCASSIVFGGAQFFGPGTRLTVL.